These T cell receptor beta chains were read from a single sample in a study of blood T cells in healthy people across ages. TCRdb reprocessed the 5' RACE reads via MiXCR and lists one record per CDR3 protein. The data show 1.5 million to 2 million distinct CDR3 sequences, roughly two fifths seen once. The sample consisted of blood. Receptor source: a human donor in good health. CDR3s include the opening cysteine and the closing phenylalanine or tryptophan. Fields, in order: D gene, clone size, V gene, J gene, CDR3 DNA, CDR3 protein. D genes are given only for firm matches. A row's size may be missing; if present it is once, few, many or a size class.

.,.,TRBV5-5,TRBJ2-2,TGTGCCAGCAGCTGGATAGGACGGGCGAACACCGGGGAGCTGTTTTTT,CASSWIGRANTGELFF
.,.,TRBV9,TRBJ1-2,TGTGCCAGCAGCGCCCTTTGGGGCGGTGGCTACACCTTC,CASSALWGGGYTF
.,.,TRBV6-8,TRBJ1-2,TGTGCCAGCAGTTACCCCGACCCCGCAGATGGCTACACCTTC,CASSYPDPADGYTF
.,few,TRBV10-3,TRBJ1-6,TGTGCCATCAGTGAAAGCGCGGACGAACCAGACGACTATAATTCACCCCTCCACTTT,CAISESADEPDDYNSPLHF
TRBD1,.,TRBV5-1,TRBJ1-1,TGCGCCAGCAGCTTTACCGGGACAGTTGGGACTGAAGCTTTCTTT,CASSFTGTVGTEAFF
.,few,TRBV24-1,TRBJ2-1,TGTGCCACCAGTGATGGGGTCAGCCTCCCACTCTATGAGCAGTTCTTC,CATSDGVSLPLYEQFF
.,.,TRBV4-1,TRBJ1-5,TGCGCCAGCAGCCTCGAGGGCACCGTCGAATATCAGCCCCAGCATTTT,CASSLEGTVEYQPQHF
.,once,TRBV28,TRBJ1-4,TGTGCCAGCAGTTTCTTTTCGGGGGCCGGTGAAAAACTGTTTTTT,CASSFFSGAGEKLFF
TRBD1,once,TRBV20-1,TRBJ1-6,TGCAGTGCTGCAGGGACAGTATTCTCACCCCTCCACTTT,CSAAGTVFSPLHF
.,.,TRBV7-9,TRBJ2-7,TGTGCCAGCAGCTTAGGTTTGGACGGAACCTACGAGCAGTACTTC,CASSLGLDGTYEQYF
TRBD1,.,TRBV20-1,TRBJ1-6,TGCAGTGCTAGAGAGAGTCAACCTATGTGGACAGGAGGCTCACCCCTCCACTTT,CSARESQPMWTGGSPLHF
.,many,TRBV5-1,TRBJ2-3,TGCGCCAGCAGCTTTCAGAGAGATACGCAGTATTTT,CASSFQRDTQYF
TRBD1,.,TRBV5-1,TRBJ2-1,TGCGCCAGCAGCCTAGGCTTTCAGGGGGATAATGAGCAGTTCTTC,CASSLGFQGDNEQFF
TRBD2,few,TRBV5-1,TRBJ2-4,TGCGCCAGCAGCGGTAGCGGGGGAGACAATATTCAGTACTTC,CASSGSGGDNIQYF
.,.,TRBV25-1,TRBJ2-4,TGTGCTAGCAGTGAACCCGGGGGCAGAGATCCTAGCAAGCAGTACTTC,CASSEPGGRDPSKQYF
.,.,TRBV6-5,TRBJ1-1,TGTGCCAGCAGTTACGACCCGCCCGGCAGATGGCTGAACACTGAAGCTTTCTTT,CASSYDPPGRWLNTEAFF
TRBD1,once,TRBV3-1,TRBJ2-1,TGTGCCTGTCGGGACAGCCTCAATGAGCAGTTCTTC,CACRDSLNEQFF
.,.,TRBV7-2,TRBJ1-4,TGTGCCAGCAGCTCAACCTGGGGATGGGATGAAAAACTGTTTTTT,CASSSTWGWDEKLFF
.,few,TRBV28,TRBJ1-5,TGTGCCAGCAGTTTAGGGTTTAATCTACCAAATCAGCCCCAGCATTTT,CASSLGFNLPNQPQHF
.,.,TRBV30,TRBJ2-7,TGTGCCTGGAAAGACGACTCGTACGAGCAGTACTTC,CAWKDDSYEQYF
.,.,TRBV28,TRBJ2-7,TGTGCCATTACGAGCTCGCGGTACGAGCAGTACTTC,CAITSSRYEQYF
.,once,TRBV6-2/TRBV6-3,TRBJ1-2,TGTGCCAGCAGTTACGATGGAAGTGGCAGGGGCCAGGGTGGCTACACCTTC,CASSYDGSGRGQGGYTF
.,.,TRBV15,TRBJ2-5,TGTGCCACCAGCAGAGATCCAGGGCCCCAAGAGACCCAGTACTTC,CATSRDPGPQETQYF
.,few,TRBV20-1,TRBJ1-2,TGCAGTGCTAGACACCGGGCCGTCTATGGCTACACCTTC,CSARHRAVYGYTF
TRBD1,few,TRBV5-1,TRBJ2-1,TGCGCCAGCAGCTCCGGACAGGGGGCTACCTACAATGAGCAGTTCTTC,CASSSGQGATYNEQFF
TRBD1,few,TRBV5-1,TRBJ2-7,TGCGCCAGCAGCGCCGGGACAGATATCTACGAGCAGTACTTC,CASSAGTDIYEQYF
.,few,TRBV20-1,TRBJ2-3,TGCAGTGCTAGTGGACCCCAGGTGTGGGATACGCAGTATTTT,CSASGPQVWDTQYF
.,.,TRBV7-2,TRBJ1-2,TGTACCAGCAGCTTAGTTCCGGAGAATGGCTACACCTTC,CTSSLVPENGYTF
.,.,TRBV29-1,TRBJ1-1,TGCAGCGTTGGTAGGACAATGAACACTGAAGCTTTCTTT,CSVGRTMNTEAFF